The 21 T cell receptor beta chains below all came from one sample that was sequenced in a study of read filtering for tumor transcriptome and immune sequencing. The library was built from roughly 400 ng RNA with molecular barcoded adaptors for alpha/delta and beta/gamma chains. TCRdb re-analysed the reads in MiXCR, keeping a single row per CDR3 protein. The data contain 50,000 to 65,000 distinct CDR3 sequences, about 12% of them singletons. Sequencing input: a population of CD138-negative cells sorted from bone marrow. These receptors came from a donor aged 40 or over with multiple myeloma.

This clonotype has more than one count but fewer than ten. With a much larger clone just one base away, this may be a read error. The CDR3 is CASHPGQGVTEQSF. CDR3 coding DNA: TGTGCCAGCCACCCGGGACAGGGGGTGACTGAGCAGTCCTTC. V is TRBV7-2 and J is TRBJ2-1; 11 bases map to TRBD1. The CDR3 extends over 14 amino acids. Germline V lookup: CDR1 SGHTA, CDR2 FQGNSA.

Many counts were recorded for this clonotype. J is TRBJ1-1 and V is TRBV11-2, with 11 bases fitting TRBD1. Germline V gives CDR1 SGHAT, CDR2 FQNNGV. V shed 5 bases and J 3 bases; nucleotides not matched to a gene: 5. CDR3 size: 15 residues. The CDR3 protein is CASSTRTGGDTEAFF. CDR3 in DNA: TGTGCCAGCAGCACCCGGACAGGGGGCGACACTGAAGCTTTCTTT. Combining the CDR3 with reference TRBV11-2 and TRBJ1-1 gives the whole variable domain EAGVAQSPRYKIIEKRQSVAFWCNPISGHATLYWYQQILGQGPKLLIQFQNNGVVDDSQLPKDRFSAERLKGVDSTLKIQPAKLEDSAVYLCASSTRTGGDTEAFFGQGTRLTVV.

As concerns this clonotype: A much larger clonotype is one base distant, so this may be a read error. This rearrangement joins TRBV7-6 to TRBJ2-1; D perhaps matches TRBD2 (5 bases). Germline CDR1 and CDR2: SGHVS and FNYEAQ. The CDR3 length is 11 residues. Trimming removed 10 bases from V and 12 bases from J, with 16 bases in between. CDR3 nucleotide sequence: TGTGCCACCTACGGAGGTTATGGGCAGTTCTTC. Its protein is CATYGGYGQFF.

Details on this clonotype: With a much larger clone just one base away, this may be a read error. The CDR3 does not end in the conserved phenylalanine or tryptophan, so this is likely a read error. The CDR3 coding sequence is TGTGCCAGCAGCCAAGACGTCAGGAGCACAGATACGCAGTATCTT. It translates to CASSQDVRSTDTQYL. This chain joins TRBV3-1 and TRBJ2-3, with D uncertain. This CDR3 region has 15 residues. CDR1 LGHDT and CDR2 YNNKEL come from the germline V gene (reference sequence). V was trimmed by 0 bases and J by 0 bases, leaving 7 bases between them.

This clonotype was observed at least ten times. The gene calls are TRBV2 and TRBJ2-3, with 10 positions matching TRBD2. J gave up 2 bases and V 3 bases, and 8 bases lay outside the gene matches. Germline CDR1 SNHLY, CDR2 FYNNEI. This CDR3 spans 17 amino acids. The CDR3 spells CASSDFASGGTTDTQYF. For the CDR3, the DNA is TGTGCCAGCAGTGATTTCGCTAGCGGGGGAACCACAGATACGCAGTATTTT.

This clonotype was detected many times. The chain carries TRBV18 and TRBJ1-5; D gene uncertain. The CDR3 consists of 16 residues. Germline V gene data show CDR1 as KGHSH and CDR2 as LQKENI. V was trimmed by 3 bases and J by 0 bases, leaving 12 bases between them. CDR3 residues: CASSPNQRSSNQPQHF. CDR3 DNA sequence: TGTGCCAGCTCACCGAACCAACGGTCTAGCAATCAGCCCCAGCATTTT.

In this sample, this clonotype turned up a few times. The rearrangement links TRBV11-2 to TRBJ2-7, with 8 bases lining up with TRBD1. Germline-derived CDR1 and CDR2 are SGHAT and FQNNGV. The CDR3 is made up of 15 amino acids. V trimming: 3 bases; J trimming: 2 bases; junction bases outside the gene matches: 6. As DNA, the CDR3 is TGTGCCAGCAGCTTGATGCAGGGGGCCCCCTACGAGCAGTACTTC. Translation: CASSLMQGAPYEQYF.

This clonotype was counted ten times or more. The chain recombines TRBV7-2 with TRBJ1-1; D not resolved. This CDR3 spans 14 amino acids. Trimming stripped 5 bases from V and 6 bases from J, with 16 bases between. Looked up from germline, CDR1 is SGHTA and CDR2 is FQGNSA. This chain's CDR3 is CASSPPLRLSEAFF. Written as DNA, the CDR3 is TGTGCCAGCAGCCCACCGCTCCGTCTTTCTGAAGCTTTCTTT.

The sample holds many counts of this clonotype. The gene calls are TRBV5-5 and TRBJ2-7; D gene ambiguous. The CDR3 is 14 amino acids. CDR1 SGHKS and CDR2 YYEKEE come from the germline V gene (reference sequence). Trimming stripped 1 base from V and 4 bases from J, with 12 bases between. The DNA of the CDR3 is TGTGCCAGCAGCTTGAGGCAAGTCTCTTACGAGCAGTACTTC. Its protein product is CASSLRQVSYEQYF.

This clonotype was recorded many times. The chain is built from TRBV20-1 and TRBJ1-1, with D possibly matching TRBD1 (6 bases). The CDR3 spans 12 residues. CDR1 is DFQATT and CDR2 is SNEGSKA in the germline V gene (reference sequence). The V and J ends lost 4 bases and 11 bases respectively, with 17 bases between them. CDR3 sequence (DNA): TGCAGTGCTACAGCGGACAGCTATTACGCTTTCTTT. Translation gives CSATADSYYAFF.

Only one count was recorded for this clonotype. A much larger clonotype is one base distant, so this may be a read error. V and J are TRBV7-3 and TRBJ2-1; no definite D call. Per the germline V gene, CDR1 is SGHTA and CDR2 is FQGTGA. The CDR3 is 16 amino acids. CDR3 amino acids: CASSLESALTDNEQLF. The CDR3 DNA reads TGTGCCAGCAGCTTAGAAAGCGCCCTTACTGACAATGAGCAGCTCTTC.

There are many counts of this clonotype. J is TRBJ2-1 and V is TRBV29-1; unclear D gene. Germline V lookup: CDR1 SQVTM, CDR2 ANQGSEA. The CDR3 contains 15 residues. V shed 6 bases and J shed 0 bases, with 15 bases lying between them. In nucleotides, the CDR3 is TGCAGCGTCCGAAGTTCGATCAGCTCCTACAATGAGCAGTTCTTC. Protein sequence: CSVRSSISSYNEQFF.

In this sample, this clonotype turned up many times. The V gene is TRBV12-3 or TRBV12-4, the J gene TRBJ2-1, with D possibly TRBD1 on 6 matching bases. V lost 3 bases to trimming and J lost 7 bases, with 13 bases between them. This CDR3 comprises 14 residues. Here the CDR3 DNA reads TGTGCCAGCAGTTTCGACAGGCAAAGAAATGAGCAGTTCTTC. Translated, it gives CASSFDRQRNEQFF.

This clonotype came up many times. In DNA form, the CDR3 reads TGCGCCAGCAGCTTGGCACAGATCCAAGAGACCCAGTACTTC. Its translation is CASSLAQIQETQYF. The chain has TRBV5-1 and TRBJ2-5, with D uncertain. Germline V gene sequence: CDR1 SGHRS, CDR2 YFSETQ. This CDR3 comprises 14 residues. The ends were cut back, 0 bases at V and 1 base at J, with 7 bases in the middle.

This clonotype was seen ten or more times. This sequence joins TRBV7-6 and TRBJ1-1; D is perhaps TRBD1 (5 bases). V shed 5 bases and J shed 1 base, with 11 bases lying between them. CDR1 and CDR2 (germline): SGHVS, FNYEAQ. This CDR3 is built from 14 residues. The CDR3 nucleotides are TGTGCCAGCAGCCGTCGCGGGGGGAACACTGAAGCTTTCTTT. It specifies CASSRRGGNTEAFF.

The chain links TRBV9 to TRBJ1-4, with no clear D. Germline CDR1 and CDR2: SGDLS and YYNGEE. The germline V and J ends were trimmed by 3 bases and 4 bases, with 16 bases remaining between them. This CDR3 is 16 amino acids long. CDR3 nucleotide sequence: TGTGCCAGCAGCGGACGTGCCGGCCTTAATAATGAAAAACTGTTTTTT. Encoded protein: CASSGRAGLNNEKLFF.

This clonotype has ten or more counts. The chain carries TRBV5-1 and TRBJ2-1; D remains unclear. The germline V gene has CDR1 SGHRS and CDR2 YFSETQ. The CDR3 totals 13 residues. Trimming took off 2 bases at V and 2 bases at J, with 5 bases between the two ends. CDR3 amino acids: CASSLTAYNEQFF. Here the CDR3 DNA reads TGCGCCAGCAGCTTAACGGCCTACAATGAGCAGTTCTTC.

A few counts support this clonotype. The rearrangement uses TRBV7-8 and TRBJ2-5, with TRBD1 identical over 8 bases. This CDR3 comprises 16 residues. Germline V CDR1 and CDR2: SGHVS, FQNEAQ. V shed 3 bases, J shed 3 bases, and the junction held 9 bases outside the gene matches. The CDR3 DNA is TGTGCCAGCAGCTTCCGGATGGACAGGGCCAAAGAGACCCAGTACTTC. It codes for CASSFRMDRAKETQYF.

Concerning this clonotype itself: Since a far larger clone is one base different, this is likely a read error. The V call is TRBV5-8, the J call TRBJ1-4; D is possibly TRBD1 (6 bases). This CDR3 contains 16 residues. Germline CDR1 reads SGHTS; CDR2 reads YDEGEE. CDR3 sequence reads: CARSSIQGAANEKLFF. DNA for the CDR3: TGTGCCCGCAGCTCGATACAGGGTGCGGCTAATGAAAAACTGTTTTTT. Supplemented by reference TRBV5-8 and TRBJ1-4, the full variable domain reads EAGVTQSPTHLIKTRGQQATLRCSPISGHTSVYWYQQALGLGLQFLLWYDEGEERNRGNFPPRFSGRQFPNYSSELNVNALELEDSALYLCARSSIQGAANEKLFFGSGTQLSVL.

The table lists this clonotype with many counts. The chain is built from TRBV24-1 and TRBJ2-2, with a possible D match to TRBD1 (5 bases). V was trimmed by 3 bases and J by 0 bases, leaving 10 bases between them. There are 16 residues in the CDR3. Germline V gene lookup returns CDR1 KGHDR and CDR2 SFDVKD. This chain's CDR3 is CATSDHRNANTGELFF. Written as DNA, the CDR3 is TGTGCCACCAGTGATCACAGGAACGCGAACACCGGGGAGCTGTTTTTT.

This clonotype came up many times. The V call is TRBV5-4, the J call TRBJ2-1, with unresolved D. Trimming took off 1 base at V and 0 bases at J, with 17 bases between the two ends. This CDR3 contains 18 residues. From germline, CDR1 is SGHNT and CDR2 YYREEE (reference sequence). CDR3 nucleotides: TGTGCCAGCAGCTTGAGTGCGACGGCCCTTACCTCCTACAATGAGCAGTTCTTC. Translation: CASSLSATALTSYNEQFF. The full variable domain, completed using reference TRBV5-4 and TRBJ2-1, is ETGVTQSPTHLIKTRGQQVTLRCSSQSGHNTVSWYQQALGQGPQFIFQYYREEENGRGNFPPRFSGLQFPNYSSELNVNALELDDSALYLCASSLSATALTSYNEQFFGPGTRLTVL.